The present T cell receptor beta chain was sequenced within a study of T cell changes during pregnancy in multiple sclerosis. Deletions cut 2 bases from V and 5 bases from J, with 18 bases between. This CDR3 is 16 amino acids long. Germline V gene sequence: CDR1 SGHDN, CDR2 FVKESK. This clone was observed once. Repertoires were generated with immunoSEQ multiplex PCR, while TCRdb's copy carries only in-frame clones and drops some. The sample holds tens of thousands of clones, almost 95% seen once. This clonotype was sampled from a female donor with multiple sclerosis, enrolled in a pregnancy study. The chain carries TRBV14 and TRBJ2-5, with a weak D call TRBD2 (5 bases). The material sequenced was CD4+ T cells from peripheral blood mononuclear cells, taken in the third trimester of pregnancy. The CDR3 is CASSQWGAGDLETQYF. For the CDR3, the DNA is TGTGCCAGCAGCCAATGGGGAGCCGGAGATCTGGAGACCCAGTACTTC.